The rows below give T cell receptor beta chains drawn from one sample of a study of blood T cells in healthy people across ages. Each CDR3 protein gets one entry after TCRdb re-called the 5' RACE reads with MiXCR. The table shows about 800,000 distinct CDR3 sequences, with roughly 64% occurring only once. What was sequenced was blood. These receptor sequences come from a man in his thirties or forties in good health. CDR3s include the opening cysteine and the closing phenylalanine or tryptophan. D genes are given only for firm matches. Expanded clones are given a class, and other clones once, few, many or no size at all.

size: NA; J: TRBJ1-3; V: TRBV27; D: NA; CDR3: CASSFTDAGSGNTIYF; DNA: TGTGCCAGCAGTTTCACGGACGCAGGATCTGGAAACACCATATATTTT
size: few; J: TRBJ2-1; V: TRBV7-2; D: TRBD2; CDR3: CASRKAGGTEQFF; DNA: TGTGCCAGCAGGAAAGCGGGAGGAACAGAGCAGTTCTTC
size: NA; J: TRBJ2-1; V: TRBV6-6; D: TRBD2; CDR3: CASSEREGGYGQFF; DNA: TGTGCCAGCAGCGAGCGGGAGGGGGGGTATGGGCAGTTCTTC
size: NA; J: TRBJ2-4; V: TRBV6-1; D: NA; CDR3: CASRGGIRQGWSGRAKNIQYF; DNA: TGTGCCAGCAGGGGGGGGATCCGACAGGGCTGGAGCGGGAGAGCCAAAAACATTCAGTACTTC
size: few; J: TRBJ2-1; V: TRBV28; D: TRBD1; CDR3: CASSFSGQGAYNEQFF; DNA: TGTGCCAGCAGTTTCTCCGGACAGGGGGCCTACAATGAGCAGTTCTTC
size: NA; J: TRBJ2-1; V: TRBV28; D: TRBD2; CDR3: CASSLWAGGGNEQFF; DNA: TGTGCCAGCAGTTTATGGGCGGGAGGAGGCAATGAGCAGTTCTTC
size: NA; J: TRBJ2-7; V: TRBV6-5; D: NA; CDR3: CASGRNEQYF; DNA: TGTGCCAGCGGGAGGAATGAGCAGTACTTC
size: NA; J: TRBJ1-2; V: TRBV12-3/TRBV12-4; D: NA; CDR3: CASSFRRGGYTF; DNA: TGTGCCAGCTCCTTTCGACGGGGAGGCTACACCTTC
size: NA; J: TRBJ2-7; V: TRBV27; D: NA; CDR3: CASSLGTIYEQYF; DNA: TGTGCCAGCAGTCTTGGGACAATCTACGAGCAGTACTTC
size: few; J: TRBJ1-4; V: TRBV20-1; D: NA; CDR3: CSARDPRFNEKLFF; DNA: TGCAGTGCTAGAGATCCACGGTTTAATGAAAAACTGTTTTTT
size: NA; J: TRBJ1-2; V: TRBV7-2; D: NA; CDR3: CASSLDQAGVYGYTF; DNA: TGTGCCAGCAGCTTAGATCAGGCGGGAGTCTATGGCTACACCTTC
size: NA; J: TRBJ1-1; V: TRBV5-1; D: NA; CDR3: CASSLSQGHWTEAFF; DNA: TGCGCCAGCAGCTTATCACAGGGTCATTGGACTGAAGCTTTCTTT
size: NA; J: TRBJ2-1; V: TRBV4-3; D: NA; CDR3: CASSKVLGRVREQFF; DNA: TGCGCCAGCAGCAAAGTTCTGGGAAGAGTACGCGAGCAGTTCTTC
size: few; J: TRBJ2-3; V: TRBV6-2/TRBV6-3; D: TRBD2; CDR3: CASSQKRGLTDTQYF; DNA: TGTGCCAGCAGCCAAAAGCGGGGACTCACAGATACGCAGTATTTT
size: NA; J: TRBJ2-7; V: TRBV2; D: NA; CDR3: CASERTPETLKYYEQYF; DNA: TGTGCCAGCGAAAGGACCCCCGAGACATTAAAGTACTACGAGCAGTACTTC
size: NA; J: TRBJ2-4; V: TRBV7-2; D: NA; CDR3: CASSLERSGSRNIQYF; DNA: TGTGCCAGCAGCTTAGAACGTTCAGGGTCGCGGAACATTCAGTACTTC
size: NA; J: TRBJ1-5; V: TRBV20-1; D: NA; CDR3: CSATGWGNQPQHF; DNA: TGCAGTGCTACGGGATGGGGCAATCAGCCCCAGCATTTT
size: NA; J: TRBJ2-7; V: TRBV28; D: TRBD2; CDR3: CASASGGSSYEQYF; DNA: TGTGCCAGCGCCTCCGGCGGGAGCTCCTACGAGCAGTACTTC
size: few; J: TRBJ2-6; V: TRBV10-3; D: TRBD1; CDR3: CAISGDRGFSGANVLTF; DNA: TGTGCCATCAGTGGGGACAGGGGGTTCTCTGGGGCCAACGTCCTGACTTTC
size: few; J: TRBJ2-7; V: TRBV13; D: NA; CDR3: CASSFLRGSHEQYF; DNA: TGTGCCAGCAGCTTCCTTAGGGGCAGCCACGAGCAGTACTTC
size: NA; J: TRBJ1-2; V: TRBV6-5; D: NA; CDR3: CASSYSGGELANYGYTF; DNA: TGTGCCAGCAGTTATAGTGGGGGCGAACTTGCTAACTATGGCTACACCTTC
size: NA; J: TRBJ2-7; V: TRBV6-1; D: NA; CDR3: CASRRVETPITEQYF; DNA: TGTGCCAGCAGGAGAGTGGAGACACCCATCACCGAGCAGTACTTC
size: few; J: TRBJ2-1; V: TRBV5-1; D: TRBD2; CDR3: CASSSSAGGSSYNEQFF; DNA: TGCGCCAGCAGCTCCTCAGCGGGGGGGAGCTCCTACAATGAGCAGTTCTTC
size: NA; J: TRBJ1-5; V: TRBV20-1; D: TRBD1; CDR3: CSARRQGSNQPQHF; DNA: TGCAGTGCTAGGAGACAGGGTAGCAATCAGCCCCAGCATTTT
size: NA; J: TRBJ2-6; V: TRBV5-1; D: NA; CDR3: CASSTKQGLPGANVLTF; DNA: TGCGCCAGCAGCACAAAACAGGGACTTCCCGGGGCCAACGTCCTGACTTTC
size: NA; J: TRBJ2-1; V: TRBV20-1; D: NA; CDR3: CSAAQHGTTNEQFF; DNA: TGCAGTGCCGCCCAGCACGGGACAACCAATGAGCAGTTCTTC
size: NA; J: TRBJ1-6; V: TRBV5-1; D: NA; CDR3: CASSDSEGSAPHF; DNA: TGCGCCAGCAGCGATTCAGAGGGGTCGGCCCCCCACTTT